These T cell receptor beta chains were read from a single sample in a study of blood T cell repertoires in COVID-19. The repertoire was sequenced with immunoSEQ multiplex PCR; TCRdb's copy has only in-frame clones and lacks some. Here the sample spans around 68,000 clones, about 88% being singletons. Sample: peripheral blood. These receptors originate from a man aged 50 or older with active COVID-19. Each CDR3 is given with its conserved first and last residue. Fields, in order: clone size, J gene, D gene, V gene, CDR3 protein, CDR3 DNA. The D gene is left open where the match is weak. Size is omitted from some rows. Given values are once, few, many or a class for expanded clones.

clone_size: NA; j_call: TRBJ2-1; d_call: NA; v_call: TRBV6-5; cdr3_aa: CASSYSWSSYNEQFF; cdr3_nt: TGTGCCAGCAGTTACTCGTGGAGCTCCTACAATGAGCAGTTCTTC
clone_size: NA; j_call: TRBJ1-1; d_call: NA; v_call: TRBV7-9; cdr3_aa: CASSSSKQTMNTEAFF; cdr3_nt: TGTGCCAGCAGCTCATCAAAACAGACCATGAACACTGAAGCTTTCTTT
clone_size: NA; j_call: TRBJ2-5; d_call: TRBD2; v_call: TRBV11-2; cdr3_aa: CASSSWTSGGAETQYF; cdr3_nt: TGTGCCAGCAGCTCATGGACTAGCGGGGGAGCAGAGACCCAGTACTTC
clone_size: NA; j_call: TRBJ2-2; d_call: TRBD2; v_call: TRBV19; cdr3_aa: CASLRGAGVSGELFF; cdr3_nt: TGTGCCAGCCTCAGAGGGGCGGGGGTTTCCGGGGAGCTGTTTTTT
clone_size: NA; j_call: TRBJ2-3; d_call: TRBD1; v_call: TRBV7-2; cdr3_aa: CASSLQGALVTDTQYF; cdr3_nt: TGTGCCAGCAGTTTACAGGGGGCTCTCGTTACAGATACGCAGTATTTT
clone_size: few; j_call: TRBJ2-7; d_call: NA; v_call: TRBV6-5; cdr3_aa: CASSSKTASSYEQYF; cdr3_nt: TGTGCCAGCAGTTCCAAGACAGCGAGCTCCTACGAGCAGTACTTC
clone_size: few; j_call: TRBJ1-1; d_call: TRBD1; v_call: TRBV7-8; cdr3_aa: CASSLGQGVQGAFF; cdr3_nt: TGTGCCAGCAGCTTAGGACAGGGGGTCCAAGGAGCTTTCTTT
clone_size: NA; j_call: TRBJ2-4; d_call: TRBD1; v_call: TRBV19; cdr3_aa: CASSIRFSGGQNIQYF; cdr3_nt: TGTGCCAGTAGTATTCGGTTCTCAGGGGGACAAAACATTCAGTACTTC
clone_size: NA; j_call: TRBJ1-1; d_call: NA; v_call: TRBV5-1; cdr3_aa: CASSKGDLATEAFF; cdr3_nt: TGCGCCAGCAGCAAAGGAGATCTAGCAACTGAAGCTTTCTTT
clone_size: NA; j_call: TRBJ1-4; d_call: NA; v_call: TRBV2; cdr3_aa: CASSERGSDFVSLFF; cdr3_nt: TGTGCCAGCAGTGAAAGGGGGTCGGACTTTGTGAGTCTGTTTTTT
clone_size: NA; j_call: TRBJ2-2; d_call: TRBD2; v_call: TRBV5-1; cdr3_aa: CASSLIPGLAGGPGTGELFF; cdr3_nt: TGCGCCAGCAGCTTGATCCCGGGACTAGCGGGGGGGCCGGGCACCGGGGAGCTGTTTTTT
clone_size: NA; j_call: TRBJ1-4; d_call: NA; v_call: TRBV30; cdr3_aa: CAWRLPGGNNEKLFF; cdr3_nt: TGTGCCTGGAGGTTGCCCGGAGGGAATAATGAAAAACTGTTTTTT
clone_size: once; j_call: TRBJ1-6; d_call: NA; v_call: TRBV6-7; cdr3_aa: CASRTMANSPLHF; cdr3_nt: TGTGCCAGCAGAACGATGGCTAATTCACCCCTCCACTTT
clone_size: few; j_call: TRBJ2-7; d_call: TRBD1; v_call: TRBV19; cdr3_aa: CASSSGTGPYEQYF; cdr3_nt: TGTGCCAGTAGTTCCGGGACAGGTCCCTACGAGCAGTACTTC
clone_size: NA; j_call: TRBJ1-2; d_call: TRBD1; v_call: TRBV19; cdr3_aa: CASSDTRGAVYGYTF; cdr3_nt: TGTGCCAGTAGTGACACCAGGGGGGCCGTCTATGGCTACACCTTC
clone_size: NA; j_call: TRBJ1-4; d_call: TRBD1; v_call: TRBV6-6; cdr3_aa: CASTWTGPNEKLFF; cdr3_nt: TGTGCCAGCACTTGGACAGGGCCTAATGAAAAACTGTTTTTT
clone_size: once; j_call: TRBJ1-5; d_call: TRBD1; v_call: TRBV27; cdr3_aa: CASRWDRIDSNQPQHF; cdr3_nt: TGTGCCAGCAGGTGGGACAGGATCGATAGCAATCAGCCCCAGCATTTT
clone_size: NA; j_call: TRBJ2-2; d_call: TRBD2; v_call: TRBV27; cdr3_aa: CATSTRGDGELFF; cdr3_nt: TGTGCCACCTCTACCCGGGGGGACGGGGAGCTGTTTTTT
clone_size: NA; j_call: TRBJ1-1; d_call: NA; v_call: TRBV5-1; cdr3_aa: CASSLGLGAAVNTEAFF; cdr3_nt: TGCGCCAGCAGCTTGGGACTGGGGGCAGCTGTGAACACTGAAGCTTTCTTT
clone_size: NA; j_call: TRBJ2-5; d_call: NA; v_call: TRBV28; cdr3_aa: CASSLFLSETQYF; cdr3_nt: TGTGCCAGCAGTCTCTTCTTGTCAGAGACCCAGTACTTC
clone_size: NA; j_call: TRBJ1-2; d_call: TRBD1; v_call: TRBV19; cdr3_aa: CASRNPGDRVYGYTF; cdr3_nt: TGTGCCAGTAGGAACCCCGGGGACAGGGTATATGGCTACACCTTC
clone_size: NA; j_call: TRBJ2-3; d_call: TRBD2; v_call: TRBV5-6; cdr3_aa: CASSLRGLAVGTQYF; cdr3_nt: TGTGCCAGCAGCTTGAGGGGACTAGCAGTTGGTACGCAGTATTTT
clone_size: NA; j_call: TRBJ1-1; d_call: NA; v_call: TRBV6-2/TRBV6-3; cdr3_aa: CASSYRTAGLAFF; cdr3_nt: TGTGCCAGCAGTTACCGGACCGCGGGTCTGGCTTTCTTT
clone_size: once; j_call: TRBJ2-7; d_call: TRBD2; v_call: TRBV5-4; cdr3_aa: CASSLDSGGAGGQYF; cdr3_nt: TGTGCCAGCAGCCTTGATAGCGGGGGGGCCGGTGGGCAGTACTTC
clone_size: NA; j_call: TRBJ1-4; d_call: NA; v_call: TRBV4-1; cdr3_aa: CASSQGGLMDEKLFF; cdr3_nt: TGCGCCAGCAGCCAAGGAGGTCTCATGGATGAAAAACTGTTTTTT
clone_size: NA; j_call: TRBJ2-1; d_call: TRBD2; v_call: TRBV7-6; cdr3_aa: CASSPGGGKSYNEQFF; cdr3_nt: TGTGCCAGCAGCCCCGGGGGGGGGAAGTCCTACAATGAGCAGTTCTTC
clone_size: NA; j_call: TRBJ2-3; d_call: NA; v_call: TRBV6-5; cdr3_aa: CASSYSTSLDTQYF; cdr3_nt: TGTGCCAGCAGTTACTCGACTAGTCTGGATACGCAGTATTTT
clone_size: NA; j_call: TRBJ1-1; d_call: NA; v_call: TRBV18; cdr3_aa: CASSPKGLDGAFF; cdr3_nt: TGTGCCAGCTCACCAAAGGGGCTCGATGGAGCTTTCTTT
clone_size: NA; j_call: TRBJ2-5; d_call: NA; v_call: TRBV5-4; cdr3_aa: CASSFVDQETQYF; cdr3_nt: TGTGCCAGCAGCTTTGTCGACCAAGAGACCCAGTACTTC
clone_size: once; j_call: TRBJ1-3; d_call: NA; v_call: TRBV11-2; cdr3_aa: CASSADFRNTIYF; cdr3_nt: TGTGCCAGCAGCGCAGACTTCCGAAACACCATATATTTT
clone_size: NA; j_call: TRBJ2-5; d_call: TRBD2; v_call: TRBV2; cdr3_aa: CASRLLAGAQETQYF; cdr3_nt: TGTGCCAGCAGGTTGCTAGCGGGGGCCCAAGAGACCCAGTACTTC
clone_size: NA; j_call: TRBJ2-1; d_call: NA; v_call: TRBV5-4; cdr3_aa: CASSARQGLFNEQFF; cdr3_nt: TGTGCCAGCAGCGCGAGGCAGGGTCTTTTCAATGAGCAGTTCTTC
clone_size: NA; j_call: TRBJ2-1; d_call: TRBD1; v_call: TRBV5-1; cdr3_aa: CASSRGQGDEQFF; cdr3_nt: TGCGCCAGCAGCAGGGGACAGGGGGACGAGCAGTTCTTC
clone_size: once; j_call: TRBJ2-7; d_call: NA; v_call: TRBV5-1; cdr3_aa: CASSPGRELYEQYF; cdr3_nt: TGCGCCAGCAGCCCCGGACGGGAACTCTACGAGCAGTACTTC
clone_size: NA; j_call: TRBJ2-3; d_call: NA; v_call: TRBV30; cdr3_aa: CAWTDTTDTQYF; cdr3_nt: TGTGCCTGGACAGACACAACAGATACGCAGTATTTT
clone_size: NA; j_call: TRBJ1-2; d_call: NA; v_call: TRBV4-1; cdr3_aa: CASRGRTTTNYGYTF; cdr3_nt: TGCGCCAGCCGAGGAAGGACTACAACCAACTATGGCTACACCTTC
clone_size: NA; j_call: TRBJ2-2; d_call: NA; v_call: TRBV27; cdr3_aa: CASSFGGELFF; cdr3_nt: TGTGCCAGCAGTTTCGGCGGGGAGCTGTTTTTT
clone_size: NA; j_call: TRBJ2-1; d_call: TRBD1; v_call: TRBV19; cdr3_aa: CASSGPLWTGSNEQFF; cdr3_nt: TGTGCCAGTAGTGGGCCCCTTTGGACAGGGAGCAATGAGCAGTTCTTC
clone_size: few; j_call: TRBJ1-5; d_call: NA; v_call: TRBV7-2; cdr3_aa: CASSPGGFNQPQHF; cdr3_nt: TGTGCCAGCAGCCCGGGGGGGTTCAATCAGCCCCAGCATTTT
clone_size: once; j_call: TRBJ2-2; d_call: NA; v_call: TRBV5-1; cdr3_aa: CASSSQTGGTGELFF; cdr3_nt: TGCGCCAGCAGCTCCCAGACAGGAGGTACCGGGGAGCTGTTTTTT
clone_size: NA; j_call: TRBJ2-1; d_call: TRBD2; v_call: TRBV5-4; cdr3_aa: CASSPGGRITYNEQFF; cdr3_nt: TGTGCCAGCAGCCCGGGGGGGCGGATTACCTACAATGAGCAGTTCTTC
clone_size: once; j_call: TRBJ2-7; d_call: TRBD1; v_call: TRBV10-2; cdr3_aa: CASTVTGIPYEQYF; cdr3_nt: TGCGCCAGCACCGTGACAGGGATTCCCTACGAGCAGTACTTC
clone_size: NA; j_call: TRBJ1-6; d_call: NA; v_call: TRBV4-3; cdr3_aa: CASSQDSVSPLHF; cdr3_nt: TGCGCCAGCAGCCAAGATTCAGTTTCACCCCTCCACTTT
clone_size: NA; j_call: TRBJ1-1; d_call: NA; v_call: TRBV19; cdr3_aa: CATMPHLNTEAFF; cdr3_nt: TGTGCCACTATGCCTCACCTGAACACTGAAGCTTTCTTT
clone_size: NA; j_call: TRBJ1-3; d_call: NA; v_call: TRBV4-1; cdr3_aa: CASSLGHRSGNTIYF; cdr3_nt: TGCGCCAGCAGCCTGGGACACCGCTCTGGAAACACCATATATTTT
clone_size: NA; j_call: TRBJ2-7; d_call: NA; v_call: TRBV5-1; cdr3_aa: CASSPGLEYEQYF; cdr3_nt: TGCGCCAGCAGCCCGGGACTGGAATACGAGCAGTACTTC
clone_size: NA; j_call: TRBJ1-5; d_call: NA; v_call: TRBV6-1; cdr3_aa: CASSEVANQPQHF; cdr3_nt: TGTGCCAGCAGTGAAGTGGCAAATCAGCCCCAGCATTTT